This T cell receptor beta chain was found in a study of identifying expanded T cells in peripheral blood. The CDR3 consists of 15 residues. With 4 bases removed from V and 0 bases from J, the gap between germline ends came to 10 bases. The germline V gene encodes CDR1 MNHNS and CDR2 SASEGT. Some clones are missing from TCRdb's copy, which holds only in-frame ones; the method was immunoSEQ multiplex PCR. The sample contains 100,000 to 150,000 clones, around 88% of which appear only once. This receptor was taken from a person aged 18 to 69 in good health. The chain employs TRBV6-1 and TRBJ1-3; D is undetermined. Sequenced material: blood. CDR3 sequence (DNA): TGTGCCAGCAGTGGACAACGGAGCTCTGGAAACACCATATATTTT. Its protein product is CASSGQRSSGNTIYF.